These T cell receptor beta chains were read from a single sample in a study of blood T cell repertoires in COVID-19. Assay used: immunoSEQ multiplex PCR; TCRdb lists only in-frame clones, some missing. There are 100,000 to 150,000 clones in the sample; more than 85% occur only once, and around 1.9% lies in the top ten. Sequenced input: peripheral blood. These receptors were collected from a man aged 50 to 59 with COVID-19, enrolled during active disease. Each CDR3 is given with its conserved first and last residue. The D gene is left open where the match is weak.

d_call j_call v_call cdr3_aa
NA TRBJ2-1 TRBV5-1 CASSPAGTVGGNEQFF
NA TRBJ1-5 TRBV2 CASSVGGVVQPQHF
NA TRBJ2-7 TRBV19 CASSISSRGLYEQYF
TRBD1 TRBJ1-1 TRBV5-1 CASSLTGAVNTEAFF
NA TRBJ2-3 TRBV3-1/TRBV3-2 CASSDTPFSTDTQYF
TRBD1 TRBJ2-1 TRBV7-9 CASSLTGDYNEQFF
NA TRBJ2-2 TRBV30 CAWSVGANTGELFF
TRBD1 TRBJ1-5 TRBV3-1/TRBV3-2 CASSQGTGGSQPQHF
TRBD1 TRBJ2-6 TRBV28 CASRAGDSSGANVLTF
NA TRBJ1-1 TRBV7-9 CASSYLERKVEAFF
TRBD1 TRBJ1-2 TRBV18 CASSPRTGGNYGYTF
NA TRBJ1-2 TRBV12-3/TRBV12-4 CASSPTENYGYTF
TRBD1 TRBJ2-1 TRBV7-9 CASSPGTGELDEQFF
TRBD2 TRBJ2-1 TRBV5-8 CASSLAGGVNEQFF
TRBD1 TRBJ1-1 TRBV19 CASSTGVNTEAFF
NA TRBJ2-3 TRBV19 CASSTRQATSTDTQYF
TRBD2 TRBJ2-1 TRBV7-2 CASSLGGLAGTNEQFF
NA TRBJ2-1 TRBV19 CASSILTGAGEQFF
TRBD2 TRBJ2-1 TRBV10-2 CASRASGGSSYNEQFF
TRBD1 TRBJ2-3 TRBV5-5 CASSGPGQVADTQYF
TRBD2 TRBJ2-3 TRBV6-2/TRBV6-3 CASSRPSSGTDTQYF
TRBD2 TRBJ2-1 TRBV20-1 CSASDELAGVEQFF
TRBD2 TRBJ2-5 TRBV5-1 CASSFSGAAYQETQYF
NA TRBJ2-3 TRBV7-2 CASSLEGGDSRTQYF
TRBD1 TRBJ2-1 TRBV15 CATSRDRGTGYYNEQFF
NA TRBJ2-5 TRBV5-6 CASSLAGGDQYF
TRBD2 TRBJ2-1 TRBV19 CASSIAGGGNEQFF
TRBD1 TRBJ2-7 TRBV7-6 CASSQTSGQAYYEQYF
TRBD2 TRBJ2-1 TRBV5-4 CASTLAGGDNEQFF
NA TRBJ1-6 TRBV5-1 CASSLGDPGSYNSPLHF
NA TRBJ1-1 TRBV4-2 CASSQVSGGNTEAFF